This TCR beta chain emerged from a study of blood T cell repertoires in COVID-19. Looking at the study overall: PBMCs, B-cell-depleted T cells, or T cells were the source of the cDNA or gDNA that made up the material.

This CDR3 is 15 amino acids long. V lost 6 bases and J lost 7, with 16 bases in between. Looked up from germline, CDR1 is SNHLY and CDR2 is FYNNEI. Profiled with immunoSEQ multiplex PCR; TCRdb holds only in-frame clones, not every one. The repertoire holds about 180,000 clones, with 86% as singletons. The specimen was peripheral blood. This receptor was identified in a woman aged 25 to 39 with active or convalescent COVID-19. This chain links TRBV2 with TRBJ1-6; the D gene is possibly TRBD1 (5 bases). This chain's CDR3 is CASRIRWGGNSPLHF. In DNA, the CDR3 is TGTGCCAGCAGGATTAGGTGGGGGGGAAATTCACCCCTCCACTTT.